This T cell receptor (beta chain) was identified in a study of CD8+ T cells in alopecia areata. Study as a whole: Each day, treated patients took oral tofacitinib twice, at 5 to 10 mg per dose. Severity scoring for treated patients was based on the percentage of affected scalp area.

Trimming took 6 bases from V and 5 from J; bases not matched to a gene: 10. The CDR3 is 14 amino acids. Germline V gives CDR1 SEHNR, CDR2 FQNEAQ (reference sequence). Specified treatment: oral pan-JAK inhibitor, 5-10 mg twice daily. cDNA reverse transcribed from extracted RNA served as the sequencing template. The protocol was immunoSEQ multiplex PCR, while the TCRdb copy is restricted to in-frame clones and leaves out a portion. The table records hundreds of thousands of clones, 60% of them present only once. The sample in question was CD4+ T cells sorted from blood, obtained around week 52, from a patient treated with tofacitinib. This receptor was taken from a human donor with alopecia areata. The chain couples TRBV7-9 to TRBJ2-7; 7 positions agree with TRBD1. For the CDR3, the DNA is TGTGCCAGCAGTCCACAGGGGATCGCACACGAGCAGTACTTC. Translation gives CASSPQGIAHEQYF.